The 9 T cell receptor beta chains in this list originate from one sample, sequenced in a study of blood T cell repertoires in COVID-19. Profiling relied on immunoSEQ multiplex PCR, and the TCRdb table lists in-frame clones only, not all of them. This sample yields hundreds of thousands of clones, of which approximately 90% are seen a single time; roughly 2% belongs to the top ten. The sequenced sample was PBMCs or T cells enriched from blood (not recorded which). These TCRs come from a woman aged 55 to 70 in a cohort exposed to, infected with or recovered from COVID-19 (not recorded which).

This chain links TRBV5-6 with TRBJ1-1; the match to TRBD1 covers 12 bases. The CDR3 is 17 residues long. CDR1 and CDR2 from the germline V gene are SGHDT and YYEEEE. With V trimmed by 1 base and J by 0 bases, 4 bases remained unmatched. CDR3 in amino acids: CASSLRGTGGLNTEAFF. The CDR3 DNA is TGTGCCAGCAGCTTGCGTGGGACAGGGGGCTTGAACACTGAAGCTTTCTTT.

This chain joins TRBV5-1 and TRBJ1-1; D gene ambiguous. The CDR3 runs to 14 residues. Trimming shortened V by 0 bases and J by 5 bases, and 11 bases separated the two germline ends. CDR1 is SGHRS and CDR2 is YFSETQ in the germline V gene. CDR3 residues: CASSLAQVGTEAFF. The CDR3 DNA is TGCGCCAGCAGCTTGGCCCAGGTTGGAACTGAAGCTTTCTTT. Full variable domain (missing parts from reference TRBV5-1 and TRBJ1-1): KAGVTQTPRYLIKTRGQQVTLSCSPISGHRSVSWYQQTPGQGLQFLFEYFSETQRNKGNFPGRFSGRQFSNSRSEMNVSTLELGDSALYLCASSLAQVGTEAFFGQGTRLTVV.

V usage is TRBV2 and J usage is TRBJ2-2; D not certain. CDR3 length: 13 amino acids. Germline lookup yields CDR1 SNHLY and CDR2 FYNNEI. The V and J ends lost 5 bases and 7 bases respectively, with 11 bases between them. The CDR3 region has the DNA TGTGCCAGCAGTCCCCCTTCGAGCGGGGAGCTGTTTTTT. It is translated as CASSPPSSGELFF.

V usage is TRBV19 and J usage is TRBJ1-6; D is ambiguous. The germline V and J ends were trimmed by 7 bases and 4 bases, with 14 bases remaining between them. Germline CDR1 is LNHDA and CDR2 is SQIVND (reference sequence). The CDR3 sequence is 15 residues long. The CDR3, as DNA: TGTGCCAGTAACGAGGCGGCGACGTATAATTCACCCCTCCACTTT. Translated, it gives CASNEAATYNSPLHF.

The J gene is TRBJ2-3, the V gene TRBV20-1, with TRBD2 matching over 12 bases. V trimming: 3 bases; J trimming: 1 base; junction bases outside the gene matches: 5. The CDR3 contains 16 residues. The V gene's germline CDR1 is DFQATT and CDR2 SNEGSKA (reference sequence). The CDR3 reads CSASLTSGRGTDTQYF. The CDR3 DNA sequence: TGCAGTGCTAGTTTGACTAGCGGGAGAGGCACAGATACGCAGTATTTT.

The chain carries TRBV12-3 or TRBV12-4 and TRBJ2-1; no clear D gene. This CDR3 region has 13 residues. V gave up 4 bases and J gave up 10 bases, with 14 bases separating them. The CDR3 protein is CASSSSRRGEQFF. The CDR3 DNA reads as TGTGCCAGCAGTTCCTCACGCCGCGGAGAGCAGTTCTTC.

This rearrangement joins TRBV19 to TRBJ2-1, with 11 positions matching TRBD2. After removal of 3 bases from V and 3 bases from J, the junction contained 1 base not matched to a gene. The germline V gene encodes CDR1 LNHDA and CDR2 SQIVND (reference sequence). The length of the CDR3 is 15 residues. The CDR3 DNA reads TGTGCCAGTAGTATTGGGACTAGCGGCTACAATGAGCAGTTCTTC. It encodes CASSIGTSGYNEQFF.

This rearrangement joins TRBV27 to TRBJ2-5, with 11 bases that match TRBD2. Trimming took 1 base from V and 4 from J; bases not matched to a gene: 5. CDR3 length: 16 amino acids. CDR1 and CDR2 from the germline V gene are MNHEY and SMNVEV (reference sequence). CDR3 in amino acids: CASSLFSGRARETQYF. Here the CDR3 DNA reads TGTGCCAGCAGTTTATTTAGCGGGAGGGCTCGAGAGACCCAGTACTTC.

V is TRBV30 and J is TRBJ2-5; TRBD1 agrees at 8 bases. Germline-derived CDR1 and CDR2 are GTSNPN and SVGIG (reference sequence). There are 15 residues in the CDR3. V lost 0 bases and J lost 5; bases outside the gene matches: 8. As DNA, the CDR3 is TGTGCCTGGAGTGTAGCCAGGGGGCGACGCGAGACCCAGTACTTC. This codes for CAWSVARGRRETQYF.